The T cell receptor beta chain described here comes from a study of tumor T cells in aggressive B-cell lymphoma. The assay was immunoSEQ multiplex PCR, and TCRdb's table has in-frame clones only and misses some. The sample lists approximately 3,000 clones, around 90% occurring once. The CDR3 contains 11 residues. Unmatched junction bases numbered 0, after V lost 8 bases and J lost 3 bases. Germline CDR1 is KGHSH and CDR2 is LQKENI. What was sequenced was tumor tissue. This receptor was obtained from an adult with diffuse large B cell lymphoma. The genes are TRBV18 and TRBJ1-1; 7 bases agree with TRBD1. In DNA form, the CDR3 reads TGTGCCAGCCAGGGGGACACTGAAGCTTTCTTT. It is translated as CASQGDTEAFF.